This T cell receptor beta chain was captured by sequencing in a study of STAT5B mutations in CD4+ large granular lymphocyte leukemia. This CDR3 is built from 16 residues. Germline-derived CDR1 and CDR2 are SGHTS and YDEGEE. Trimming cost V 2 bases and J 3 bases, with 16 bases left between them. Regarding this clone: Its antigen is not identified.

The assay was immunoSEQ multiplex PCR, and TCRdb's table has in-frame clones only and misses some. The sample lists over 30,000 clones, about 80% occurring once. Study conclusions and caveats: Top patient clones used TRBV06 genes more often: 8/27 versus 2/35 in controls.

This sequence originates from a human donor in good health. Sequencing used CD4+ T cells from blood buffy coats. The genes are TRBV5-8 and TRBJ2-3; perhaps TRBD2 as D (5 bases). The CDR3 region has the DNA TGTGCCAGCAGCTTTTCAGAGGGATTTGCGACAGATACGCAGTATTTT. It encodes CASSFSEGFATDTQYF.